Included here is one T cell receptor (beta chain) sequence, with context. Antigen specificity is unknown. Separate cDNA molecules each had unique molecular identifiers attached to them. One entry per CDR3 protein results from TCRdb running MiXCR on the 5' RACE reads. The sample yields around 28,000 distinct CDR3 sequences, roughly 4.1% seen once. This specimen comes from a study of early T cells in non-severe SARS-CoV-2 infection. Study-wide background: Investigators sequenced bulk RNA drawn from unsorted whole blood, and chains remained unpaired.

Overall study findings and caveats: Lookups in VDJdb leaned toward anti-spike CD8 responses and missed private and CD4 specificities.

V shed 5 bases and J shed 0 bases, with 15 bases lying between them. This CDR3 has 16 amino acids. Germline V gene sequence: CDR1 SSHAT, CDR2 FNYEAQ (reference sequence). Sequencing was carried out using whole blood. The chain recombines TRBV7-7 with TRBJ2-3, with D uncertain. The sequence derives from an adult who was a healthcare worker with PCR-confirmed SARS-CoV-2 infection or an uninfected control (not recorded which). CDR3 sequence reads: CASSKEVWRSTDTQYF. The CDR3 DNA is TGTGCCAGCAGCAAAGAGGTTTGGCGGAGCACAGATACGCAGTATTTT.